This T cell receptor beta chain was observed in a study of a mutant IDH1 vaccine in newly diagnosed glioma. In the study overall: Vaccine dosing followed radiotherapy by 4-6 weeks, or accompanied temozolomide cycles. Study results and caveats: Overall, around 93% of patients had vaccine-induced immune responses.

V lost 10 bases and J lost 1, with 10 bases in between. The CDR3 contains 12 residues. Germline V gives CDR1 MDHEN, CDR2 SYDVKM. Regarding time point: week 35, safety follow-up. One vaccine dose held 300 ug of mutant IDH1 20-mer peptide and came with topical imiquimod. The vaccination schedule gave patients eight doses in weeks 1, 3, 5, 7, 11, 15, 19 and 23. Each tumor in the donors was a new WHO grade 3 or 4 astrocytoma, IDH1-mutant and ATRX-lost. Sequenced by immunoSEQ multiplex PCR; TCRdb stores in-frame clones only, minus some. The data contain over 40,000 clones, about 76% of them seen just once; the ten biggest clones take up roughly 5%. This clone came up a few times. Its antigen is undetermined.

This receptor was taken from a woman in her thirties or forties with glioma. Some clones in this sample may be carry-over from other donors' samples. The sample was PBMCs, taken from a glioma patient whose treatment included an IDH1 peptide vaccine. The chain has TRBV28 and TRBJ1-1; the D gene is possibly TRBD1 (6 bases). CDR3 sequence reads: CAISQGNTEAFF. The CDR3, as DNA: TGTGCCATTTCACAGGGGAACACTGAAGCTTTCTTT.